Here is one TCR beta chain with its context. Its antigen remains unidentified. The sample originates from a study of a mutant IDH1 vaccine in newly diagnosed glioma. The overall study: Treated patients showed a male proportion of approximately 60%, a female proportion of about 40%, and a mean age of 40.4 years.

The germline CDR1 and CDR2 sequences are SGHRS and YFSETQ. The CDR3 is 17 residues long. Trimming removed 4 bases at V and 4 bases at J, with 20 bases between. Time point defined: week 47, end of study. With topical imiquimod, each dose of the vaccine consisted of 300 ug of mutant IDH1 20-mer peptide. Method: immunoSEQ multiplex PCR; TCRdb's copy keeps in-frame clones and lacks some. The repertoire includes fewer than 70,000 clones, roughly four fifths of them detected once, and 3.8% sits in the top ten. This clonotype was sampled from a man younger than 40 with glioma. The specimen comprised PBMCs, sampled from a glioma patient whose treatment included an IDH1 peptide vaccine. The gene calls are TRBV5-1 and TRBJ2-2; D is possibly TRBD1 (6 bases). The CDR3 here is CASSPYRDNGATGELFF. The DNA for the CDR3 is TGCGCCAGCAGCCCGTACCGGGACAACGGAGCCACCGGGGAGCTGTTTTTT. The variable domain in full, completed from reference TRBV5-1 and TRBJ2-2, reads KAGVTQTPRYLIKTRGQQVTLSCSPISGHRSVSWYQQTPGQGLQFLFEYFSETQRNKGNFPGRFSGRQFSNSRSEMNVSTLELGDSALYLCASSPYRDNGATGELFFGEGSRLTVL.